These 19 T cell receptor beta chains were all obtained from the same sample, sequenced in a study of OX40 agonist ivuxolimab in advanced cancers. Profiling relied on immunoSEQ multiplex PCR, and the TCRdb table lists in-frame clones only, not all of them. This table has 55,000 to 70,000 clones, 86% appearing once. Sequencing used CD4+ or CD8+ T cells sorted from blood, obtained in a trial of the OX40 agonist ivuxolimab. The receptors stem from an adult with an advanced solid tumor such as melanoma, head and neck, liver or kidney cancer.

The chain joins TRBV9 to TRBJ2-7, with D unclear. The CDR3 spans 13 residues. Germline V gene sequence: CDR1 SGDLS, CDR2 YYNGEE. With 0 bases removed from V and 3 bases from J, the gap between germline ends came to 7 bases. Here the CDR3 DNA reads TGTGCCAGCAGCGTAGGGGCCGACTACGAGCAGTACTTC. Its translation is CASSVGADYEQYF.

The rearrangement links TRBV28 to TRBJ1-5; D perhaps matches TRBD1 (6 bases). Germline V CDR1 and CDR2: MDHEN, SYDVKM. Trimming left V 4 bases short and J 0 bases short, with 16 bases between. This CDR3 spans 17 amino acids. Here the CDR3 reads CASSSGGRGNSNQPQHF. The CDR3 DNA sequence: TGTGCCAGCAGTTCTGGGGGCAGAGGGAATAGCAATCAGCCCCAGCATTTT.

This clone is medium-sized (0.01 to 0.1%) within its sample. The chain combines TRBV25-1 with TRBJ1-2; weak D call: TRBD1 (6 bases). The CDR3 has 14 amino acids. CDR1 and CDR2 (germline): MGHDK, SYGVNS. V was shortened by 4 bases and J by 3 bases, with 12 bases between the two germline ends. CDR3 bases: TGTGCCAGCAGTGTGGGAAGGACAGACTATGGCTACACCTTC. As protein: CASSVGRTDYGYTF.

V gene TRBV6-1 combines with J gene TRBJ2-2; 8 positions match TRBD1. The V segment lost 6 bases and the J segment 0 bases; nucleotides outside the gene matches: 3. The CDR3 spans 15 residues. Germline CDR1 is MNHNS and CDR2 is SASEGT. DNA of the CDR3: TGTGCCAGCAGAGTGACAGGGGCGAACACCGGGGAGCTGTTTTTT. Its protein is CASRVTGANTGELFF.

The J gene is TRBJ2-7, the V gene TRBV7-6, with D unclear. In germline, CDR1 is SGHVS, CDR2 FNYEAQ. V was clipped by 2 bases and J by 5 bases, with 10 bases between them. CDR3 length: 13 residues. This chain's CDR3 is CASSLSERHEQYF. In DNA form, the CDR3 reads TGTGCCAGCAGCTTATCGGAGCGCCACGAGCAGTACTTC.

The chain couples TRBV7-8 to TRBJ2-4, with D possibly being TRBD2 (5 bases). The germline V gene encodes CDR1 SGHVS and CDR2 FQNEAQ. This CDR3 region has 16 residues. The germline V and J ends were trimmed by 5 bases and 1 base, with 15 bases remaining between them. The CDR3 here is CASSDPRGKAKNIQYF. In DNA, the CDR3 is TGTGCCAGCAGCGACCCCCGGGGAAAGGCCAAAAACATTCAGTACTTC.

This clone was recorded once. This chain connects TRBV28 to TRBJ1-5; D is ambiguous. There are 14 residues in the CDR3. Germline V gene lookup returns CDR1 MDHEN and CDR2 SYDVKM. The V and J ends lost 4 bases and 5 bases respectively, with 12 bases between them. The CDR3 protein is CASSYLGGDQPQHF. CDR3 sequence (DNA): TGTGCCAGCAGTTATTTGGGCGGCGATCAGCCCCAGCATTTT.

The chain combines TRBV11-2 with TRBJ2-7, with TRBD2 matching 8 bases. The V segment lost 5 bases and the J segment 3 bases; nucleotides outside the gene matches: 12. CDR3 length: 16 residues. The germline V gene has CDR1 SGHAT and CDR2 FQNNGV. For the CDR3, the DNA is TGTGCCAGCAGCAGGGCTCCACGGGGGGGTATCTACGAGCAGTACTTC. Translating gives CASSRAPRGGIYEQYF.

The chain carries TRBV19 and TRBJ2-5, with D possibly being TRBD2 (7 bases). Trimming took off 3 bases at V and 4 bases at J, with 9 bases between the two ends. This CDR3 has 13 residues. Germline V gives CDR1 LNHDA, CDR2 SQIVND (reference sequence). The CDR3 reads CASSIGGPETQYF. CDR3 nucleotides: TGTGCCAGTAGTATCGGGGGGCCAGAGACCCAGTACTTC.

The J gene is TRBJ1-5, the V gene TRBV2; D might be TRBD1 (6 bases). Trimming pared 7 bases from V and 0 bases from J, leaving 13 bases between. The CDR3 spans 15 residues. Germline values: CDR1 SNHLY, CDR2 FYNNEI. The CDR3 loop reads CASTPGGSSNQPQHF. The CDR3 DNA is TGTGCCAGCACTCCTGGGGGCAGTAGCAATCAGCCCCAGCATTTT.

The chain carries TRBV2 and TRBJ2-3; possibly TRBD1 or TRBD2 for D (5 bases each). V gave up 6 bases and J gave up 2 bases, with 18 bases separating them. The germline gives CDR1 SNHLY, CDR2 FYNNEI. The length of the CDR3 is 16 residues. CDR3 in DNA: TGTGCCAGCAGCAAAAACCGGGACGGAGACACAGATACGCAGTATTTT. Its translation: CASSKNRDGDTDTQYF.

Only a few counts were recorded for this clone. V usage is TRBV5-6 and J usage is TRBJ2-5, with 9 bases that match TRBD1. The CDR3 has 15 residues. Germline trimming cut 4 bases from V and 7 bases from J; bases unmatched to any gene: 11. Germline V gene lookup returns CDR1 SGHDT and CDR2 YYEEEE. CDR3 in DNA: TGTGCCAGCAGCCAGGGACAGGGCCCTGGAGGGACCCAGTACTTC. Translated, it gives CASSQGQGPGGTQYF.

This clone showed up just a few times. The chain has TRBV7-9 and TRBJ2-1, with 12 positions matching TRBD2. This CDR3 contains 14 residues. Trimming cost V 3 bases and J 7 bases; bases outside gene matches: 1. CDR1 and CDR2 from the germline V gene are SEHNR and FQNEAQ (reference sequence). CDR3 DNA sequence: TGTGCCAGCAGCTTGGGACTAGCGGGTAATGAGCAGTTCTTC. Translation gives CASSLGLAGNEQFF.

In this sample, this clone turned up once. The chain links TRBV11-2 to TRBJ2-2; 10 bases map to TRBD2. The trim removed 3 bases at V and 6 bases at J, leaving 16 bases unmatched. This CDR3 contains 19 residues. Germline assignment: CDR1 SGHAT and CDR2 FQNNGV. Here the CDR3 DNA reads TGTGCCAGCAGCTTTACCCTCCAGCGGGGGGGCCGCTTGTCCGGGGAGCTGTTTTTT. Its protein is CASSFTLQRGGRLSGELFF.

The rearrangement joins TRBV25-1 to TRBJ2-3; 9 nucleotides line up with TRBD2. The CDR3 consists of 18 residues. J was trimmed by 2 bases and V by 2 bases; bases with no gene match: 11. Germline-derived CDR1 and CDR2 are MGHDK and SYGVNS. Written as DNA, the CDR3 is TGTGCCAGCAGTGAACAGGGAAGCGGGGGGTTTAACACAGATACGCAGTATTTT. It yields the protein CASSEQGSGGFNTDTQYF.

This clone was detected only once. The chain joins TRBV5-1 to TRBJ2-7; 9 nucleotides match TRBD1. The V segment lost 5 bases and the J segment 6 bases; nucleotides outside the gene matches: 3. Germline-derived CDR1 and CDR2 are SGHRS and YFSETQ. This CDR3 comprises 12 residues. Here the CDR3 DNA reads TGCGCCAGCAGTCGGACAGGGGCCGAGCAGTACTTC. Translated: CASSRTGAEQYF. Looking up the rest from reference TRBV5-1 and TRBJ2-7 gives the full variable domain: KAGVTQTPRYLIKTRGQQVTLSCSPISGHRSVSWYQQTPGQGLQFLFEYFSETQRNKGNFPGRFSGRQFSNSRSEMNVSTLELGDSALYLCASSRTGAEQYFGPGTRLTVT.

The chain recombines TRBV19 with TRBJ1-3, with TRBD1 matching 7 bases. V lost 3 bases and J lost 0; bases outside the gene matches: 2. Germline V lookup: CDR1 LNHDA, CDR2 SQIVND (reference sequence). The CDR3 is 15 residues long. The CDR3 sequence: CASSIDRVSGNTIYF. For the CDR3, the DNA is TGTGCCAGTAGTATCGACAGGGTCTCTGGAAACACCATATATTTT.

This chain's CDR3 is CAISESGQGGQYF. As DNA, the CDR3 is TGTGCCATCAGTGAGTCCGGACAGGGCGGGCAGTACTTC. The V gene is TRBV10-3, the J gene TRBJ2-7, with 8 bases lining up with TRBD1. CDR3 size: 13 residues. Germline V gene lookup returns CDR1 ENHRY and CDR2 SYGVKD. V shed 0 bases, J shed 9 bases, and the junction held 4 bases outside the gene matches.

Comments on this clone: This CDR3 is also generated by other DNA sequences in the sample. This CDR3 is CASSYSGDGYTF. Here the CDR3 DNA reads TGTGCCAGCAGTTACTCAGGGGATGGCTACACCTTC. This rearrangement joins TRBV6-6 to TRBJ1-2; a weak D match, TRBD1 (5 bases). CDR3 size: 12 residues. Per germline, CDR1 MNHNY and CDR2 SVGAGI (reference sequence). The V and J ends lost 0 bases and 6 bases respectively, with 5 bases between them.